The T cell receptor (beta chain) under discussion was sequenced for a study of blood T cell repertoires in COVID-19. Study overall: Acute and convalescent COVID-19 specimens originated in the United States, Italy and Spain.

How the authors handled the data: Counts of nucleated cells, estimated from reference gene primer amplification, were obtained. Clones were sequenced by immunoSEQ multiplex PCR, and TCRdb holds only the in-frame ones, with some missing. The V and J calls and clone size are taken from that table; D and trimming were inferred from the DNA. The sample consists of 100,000 to 150,000 clones, 65% to 85% of them appearing once. Germline values: CDR1 SQVTM, CDR2 ANQGSEA. The CDR3 has 12 residues. Trimming left V 2 bases short and J 6 bases short, with 8 bases between. Sequencing was carried out using peripheral blood. The TCR was taken from a man between 65 and 85 years old with acute or convalescent COVID-19. The chain is built from TRBV29-1 and TRBJ2-4, with D perhaps matching TRBD2 (5 bases). In DNA form, the CDR3 reads TGCAGCGTTGAACGCAGCGGAAACATTCAGTACTTC. Its translation: CSVERSGNIQYF.